These 30 T cell receptor beta chains share one sample of origin, sequenced in a study of cytomegalovirus exposure and HLA in healthy donors. The PCR contained 60 Vbeta and 13 Jbeta primers. The repertoire was sequenced with immunoSEQ multiplex PCR; TCRdb's copy has only in-frame clones and lacks some. The top ten hold about 4.3% of the sample, which has 150,000 to 200,000 clones, 65% to 80% seen once. Specimen: PBMCs. These receptors all come from a man younger than 35 in good health and CMV-seropositive.

This clone was recorded a few times. CDR3 bases: TGTGCCAGCAGCTTAGCAACAGGGGGGATGAACACTGAAGCTTTCTTT. Amino acids: CASSLATGGMNTEAFF. This chain links TRBV11-1 with TRBJ1-1, with TRBD1 identical over 8 bases. CDR1 and CDR2 from the germline V gene are SGHAT and FQDESV (reference sequence). This CDR3 comprises 16 residues. V was pared by 0 bases and J by 0 bases, with 3 bases of the junction left unmatched.

The rearrangement links TRBV9 to TRBJ2-7, with TRBD2 identical over 8 bases. CDR1 and CDR2 (germline): SGDLS, YYNGEE. The CDR3 has 12 residues. J gave up 9 bases and V 5 bases, and 7 bases lay outside the gene matches. The CDR3 DNA reads as TGTGCCAGCAGGGAAGCGGGGGTCGGGCAGTACGTC. Its protein is CASREAGVGQYV.

The chain combines TRBV5-1 with TRBJ2-7, with a weak D call TRBD2 (5 bases). The CDR3 loop spans 14 amino acids. Trimming left V 0 bases short and J 6 bases short, with 13 bases between. Germline CDR1 SGHRS, CDR2 YFSETQ. The CDR3 region is CASSLAGAETEQYV. CDR3 DNA: TGCGCCAGCAGCTTGGCTGGAGCGGAAACCGAGCAGTACGTC.

The CDR3 here is CASSLIMNSPLHF. For the CDR3, the DNA is TGCGCCAGCAGCTTGATCATGAATTCACCCCTCCACTTT. This chain links TRBV5-1 with TRBJ1-6; D not certain. The CDR3 loop spans 13 amino acids. Germline CDR1 and CDR2: SGHRS and YFSETQ. The V and J ends lost 1 base and 7 bases respectively, with 6 bases between them.

The rearrangement uses TRBV19 and TRBJ2-1, with 9 bases fitting TRBD2. The trim removed 8 bases at V and 3 bases at J, leaving 14 bases unmatched. CDR1 and CDR2 from the germline V gene are LNHDA and SQIVND (reference sequence). This CDR3 is built from 17 residues. CDR3: CASARTSEIPLYNEQFF. CDR3 coding DNA: TGTGCCAGTGCCAGGACTAGCGAAATCCCGCTCTACAATGAGCAGTTCTTC.

This chain links TRBV5-1 with TRBJ1-2, with TRBD1 matching 7 bases. V shed 0 bases, J shed 4 bases, and the junction held 6 bases outside the gene matches. The CDR3 spans 15 residues. Germline V lookup: CDR1 SGHRS, CDR2 YFSETQ. CDR3 DNA sequence: TGCGCCAGCAGCTTGGGGAACAGGGGAGGCTATGGCTACACCTTC. Protein sequence: CASSLGNRGGYGYTF.

The chain recombines TRBV7-9 with TRBJ2-2; no clear D gene. Germline-derived CDR1 and CDR2 are SEHNR and FQNEAQ (reference sequence). CDR3 length equals 15 residues. The V and J ends lost 1 base and 5 bases respectively, with 11 bases between them. CDR3 region: CASSLVQAPTGELFF. CDR3 nucleotides: TGTGCCAGCAGCTTAGTCCAGGCCCCAACCGGGGAGCTGTTTTTT.

This chain links TRBV4-1 with TRBJ2-5; the match to TRBD1 covers 8 bases. Losses at the gene ends were 3 bases for V and 1 base for J; bases not matched to a gene: 4. The germline V gene has CDR1 MGHRA and CDR2 YSYEKL. The CDR3 spans 15 residues. The CDR3 DNA reads TGCGCCAGCAGCCAGGGACAGGCAGGCCAAGAGACCCAGTACTTC. It yields the protein CASSQGQAGQETQYF.

The chain uses TRBV6-5 and TRBJ1-2; D is ambiguous. The CDR3 has 15 amino acids. Germline CDR1 is MNHEY and CDR2 is SVGAGI. V lost 1 base and J lost 2, with 11 bases in between. The chain's CDR3 is CASSYLSTLNYGYTF. The CDR3 nucleotides read TGTGCCAGCAGTTACTTAAGCACCCTCAACTATGGCTACACCTTC.

The chain recombines TRBV6-5 with TRBJ2-2; tentatively, D is TRBD1 (6 bases). The length of the CDR3 is 16 residues. The germline V and J ends were trimmed by 0 bases and 3 bases, with 11 bases remaining between them. Germline V gives CDR1 MNHEY, CDR2 SVGAGI. CDR3 region: CASSYSGRGYTGELFF. The DNA of the CDR3 is TGTGCCAGCAGTTACTCGGGCAGGGGATACACCGGGGAGCTGTTTTTT.

In the case of this clone: Other DNA sequences within the sample encode an identical CDR3. This chain uses TRBV28 with TRBJ1-1, with 8 bases matching TRBD1. The CDR3 is 13 residues long. Trimming at V came to 4 bases and at J to 6 bases, leaving 4 bases not matched to a gene. Germline loops: CDR1 MDHEN, CDR2 SYDVKM. DNA of the CDR3: TGTGCCAGCAGTTCCGGACAGGGCTCTGAAGCTTTCTTT. Amino acids: CASSSGQGSEAFF. Complete variable domain (other parts from reference TRBV28 and TRBJ1-1): DVKVTQSSRYLVKRTGEKVFLECVQDMDHENMFWYRQDPGLGLRLIYFSYDVKMKEKGDIPEGYSVSREKKERFSLILESASTNQTSMYLCASSSGQGSEAFFGQGTRLTVV.

The rearrangement links TRBV29-1 to TRBJ1-2, with 11 bases aligning to TRBD1. Germline V gene sequence: CDR1 SQVTM, CDR2 ANQGSEA. CDR3 length: 13 amino acids. J gave up 6 bases and V 5 bases, and 5 bases lay outside the gene matches. DNA of the CDR3: TGCAGCGTTTCCCTGGACAGGGGGCATGGCTACACCTTC. It codes for CSVSLDRGHGYTF.

This clone was detected a few times. The chain combines TRBV9 with TRBJ1-3, with TRBD1 as a possible D gene (5 bases). This CDR3 spans 15 amino acids. The germline gives CDR1 SGDLS, CDR2 YYNGEE. V was shortened by 2 bases and J by 0 bases, with 9 bases between the two germline ends. The CDR3 bases are TGTGCCAGCAGCGTGGGGGGGAGCTCTGGAAACACCATATATTTT. This encodes CASSVGGSSGNTIYF. Using reference TRBV9 and TRBJ1-3 for the parts outside the CDR3, the full variable domain is DSGVTQTPKHLITATGQRVTLRCSPRSGDLSVYWYQQSLDQGLQFLIQYYNGEERAKGNILERFSAQQFPDLHSELNLSSLELGDSALYFCASSVGGSSGNTIYFGEGSWLTVV.

This clone has a handful of counts. The rearrangement links TRBV6-4 to TRBJ2-1, with 10 nucleotides matching TRBD2. Unmatched junction bases numbered 0, after V lost 0 bases and J lost 4 bases. Germline CDR1 MRHNA, CDR2 SNTAGT. The CDR3 has 15 residues. CDR3 sequence reads: CASSDSTSGYNEQFF. The CDR3, as DNA: TGTGCCAGCAGTGACTCGACTAGCGGGTACAATGAGCAGTTCTTC.

The chain is built from TRBV21-1 and TRBJ2-5; TRBD2 is the table's D call, not checked against the DNA. TRBV21-1 is marked as a pseudogene. CDR3 size: 15 residues. CDR3 sequence (DNA): TGTGCCAGCAGCAAATATGGGACTAGTGAAGAGACCCAGTACTTC. Translating it yields CASSKYGTSEETQYF.

Comment on this clone: This specimen includes other DNA sequences encoding the same CDR3. The DNA for the CDR3 is TGTGCCAGCAGCGAACAGGGGAGGCAGCCCCAGCATTTT. Translation: CASSEQGRQPQHF. The gene calls are TRBV27 and TRBJ1-5; 7 positions match TRBD1. Per germline, CDR1 MNHEY and CDR2 SMNVEV (reference sequence). The CDR3 contains 13 residues. V lost 6 bases, J lost 7 bases, and 6 bases stayed unmatched.

This sequence joins TRBV6-1 and TRBJ1-1; D gene unclear. This CDR3 region has 14 residues. With 5 bases removed from V and 1 base from J, the gap between germline ends came to 11 bases. Germline V gene data show CDR1 as MNHNS and CDR2 as SASEGT. The CDR3 here is CASSPSRGNTEAFF. As DNA, the CDR3 is TGTGCCAGCAGTCCTTCCCGGGGGAACACTGAAGCTTTCTTT.

CDR3 sequence reads: CASSPNAVGTGGHEQYV. The CDR3 nucleotides read TGTGCCAGCTCACCAAATGCCGTCGGGACAGGGGGCCACGAGCAGTACGTC. The chain uses TRBV18 and TRBJ2-7; 12 nucleotides match TRBD1. This CDR3 is 17 amino acids long. CDR1 and CDR2 from the germline V gene are KGHSH and LQKENI. Unmatched junction bases numbered 10, after V lost 2 bases and J lost 5 bases.

The chain combines TRBV2 with TRBJ2-3, with 7 bases aligning to TRBD2. V dropped 0 bases and J dropped 13; count of bases not matched to a gene: 7. Germline V gene data show CDR1 as SNHLY and CDR2 as FYNNEI. This CDR3 region has 13 residues. The CDR3 spells CASSEAFAGTKYF. CDR3 nucleotides: TGTGCCAGCAGTGAAGCCTTCGCCGGGACTAAGTATTTT.

The chain is built from TRBV11-2 and TRBJ1-4; TRBD1 matches 9 bases. Per germline, CDR1 SGHAT and CDR2 FQNNGV. The CDR3 sequence is 15 residues long. With 3 bases clipped from V and 8 bases from J, the junction kept 7 bases outside the gene matches. The CDR3 nucleotides are TGTGCCAGCAGCTTGACAGGGGGGTTTGTGGAAAAACTGTTTTTT. The encoded protein is CASSLTGGFVEKLFF.

CDR3: CASSDQGGWGYTF. DNA of the CDR3: TGTGCCAGCAGTGACCAGGGGGGATGGGGCTACACCTTC. The J gene is TRBJ1-2, the V gene TRBV6-6; 7 bases fit TRBD1. The CDR3 has 13 residues. The ends lost 5 bases at V and 8 bases at J; junction bases unmatched: 8. Germline V CDR1 and CDR2: MNHNY, SVGAGI (reference sequence).

This clone was found a few times. The genes are TRBV5-6 and TRBJ1-5, with D tentatively TRBD1 (5 bases). Germline CDR1 SGHDT, CDR2 YYEEEE. V was shortened by 1 base and J by 2 bases, with 7 bases between the two germline ends. This CDR3 is built from 14 residues. The CDR3 loop reads CASSLKGGNQPQHF. The CDR3 DNA follows: TGTGCCAGCAGCTTGAAAGGGGGCAATCAGCCCCAGCATTTT.

V gene TRBV10-1 combines with J gene TRBJ2-7; 7 nucleotides line up with TRBD1. V gave up 8 bases and J gave up 4 bases; unmatched junction bases: 5. Germline CDR1 WNHNN, CDR2 SYGVQD (reference sequence). The CDR3 contains 12 residues. Here the CDR3 DNA reads TGCGCCAGCTACAGGGGACCTTACGAGCAGTACGTC. Residues: CASYRGPYEQYV.

The V and J genes are TRBV10-3 and TRBJ2-7; possibly TRBD1 for D (5 bases). The germline gives CDR1 ENHRY, CDR2 SYGVKD. This CDR3 is 14 amino acids long. V dropped 3 bases and J dropped 6 bases, with 15 bases sitting between them. In nucleotides, the CDR3 is TGTGCCATCAGTGATAGTTTGGGGCTGGGCGAGCAGTACGTC. The encoded protein is CAISDSLGLGEQYV.

This chain links TRBV6-1 with TRBJ2-2; TRBD2 matches at 11 bases. The CDR3 runs 15 residues. Germline trimming cut 7 bases from V and 7 bases from J; bases unmatched to any gene: 8. The V gene's germline CDR1 is MNHNS and CDR2 SASEGT. In DNA form, the CDR3 reads TGTGCCAGCAATATAGCGGGAGGGCCTAGCGGGGAGCTGTTTTTT. Its protein product is CASNIAGGPSGELFF.

V usage is TRBV18 and J usage is TRBJ2-1; 8 bases match TRBD1. The CDR3 runs to 13 residues. Trimming took 5 bases from V and 6 from J; bases not matched to a gene: 3. Germline V gives CDR1 KGHSH, CDR2 LQKENI. The CDR3 region is CASSTGQGNEQFF. CDR3 sequence (DNA): TGTGCCAGCTCAACTGGACAGGGCAATGAGCAGTTCTTC.

This clone was observed a single time. The rearrangement joins TRBV30 to TRBJ1-2, with D perhaps TRBD1 (5 bases). Germline assignment: CDR1 GTSNPN and CDR2 SVGIG (reference sequence). This CDR3 has 16 amino acids. Deletions cut 1 base from V and 0 bases from J, with 15 bases between. The CDR3 DNA reads as TGTGCCTGGAGTGGCAAGGGGAGGAGGGCTAACTATGGCTACACCTTC. It translates to CAWSGKGRRANYGYTF.

This clone was found a few times. This sequence joins TRBV5-1 and TRBJ2-3; weak D call: TRBD2 (6 bases). Trimming left V 0 bases short and J 4 bases short, with 15 bases between. This CDR3 has 16 amino acids. Germline V gives CDR1 SGHRS, CDR2 YFSETQ. CDR3 nucleotides: TGCGCCAGCAGCTTGGAAGCTAGCGCACCGGCAGATACGCAGTATTTT. Its protein product is CASSLEASAPADTQYF.

This clone was seen only a few times. The CDR3 DNA reads TGTGCCAGCAGCTTAGGGCACGCTCAAGAGACCCAGTACTTC. This sequence encodes CASSLGHAQETQYF. The rearrangement uses TRBV7-9 and TRBJ2-5; no clear D. The germline V and J ends were trimmed by 1 base and 2 bases, with 8 bases remaining between them. Germline V lookup: CDR1 SEHNR, CDR2 FQNEAQ (reference sequence). CDR3 length: 14 amino acids.

This clone was counted between two and nine times. Different DNA sequences within this sample yield the same CDR3. The chain employs TRBV27 and TRBJ1-5; 9 bases agree with TRBD1. Germline trimming cut 2 bases from V and 6 bases from J; bases unmatched to any gene: 5. Germline values: CDR1 MNHEY, CDR2 SMNVEV (reference sequence). This CDR3 has 15 residues. The CDR3 DNA is TGTGCCAGCAGTTTAAGCACAGGGGGCAGTCAGCCCCAGCATTTT. This codes for CASSLSTGGSQPQHF.